A single sample is the source of the 3 T cell receptor beta chains below, sequenced in a study of technical replicates of blood from several donors. Libraries were prepared by immunoSEQ multiplex PCR; TCRdb keeps only in-frame clonotypes and omits some of them. Altogether over 45,000 clones are present, more than 85% being singletons, with the ten largest covering 3% to 5%. Sample: PBMCs. These receptors were taken from a human donor in good health. Some clones in this sample may be carry-over from other donors' samples.

The CDR3 region is CASGLVLQGRSEKLFF. The CDR3 DNA is TGTGCTAGTGGTTTGGTCCTACAGGGTCGAAGTGAAAAACTGTTTTTT. The chain couples TRBV12-5 to TRBJ1-4, with D possibly being TRBD1 (6 bases). The CDR3 sequence is 16 residues long. Trimming removed 0 bases at V and 7 bases at J, with 15 bases between. Germline-derived CDR1 and CDR2 are LGHNT and FRNRAP. The full variable domain, in which reference TRBV12-5 and TRBJ1-4 provide the parts outside the CDR3, is DARVTQTPRHKVTEMGQEVTMRCQPILGHNTVFWYRQTMMQGLELLAYFRNRAPLDDSGMPKDRFSAEMPDATLATLKIQPSEPRDSAVYFCASGLVLQGRSEKLFFGSGTQLSVL.

V usage is TRBV10-1 and J usage is TRBJ2-1; 9 bases fit TRBD2. The V gene end was trimmed by 2 bases and the J gene end by 9 bases; junction bases not matched to a gene: 8. CDR1 and CDR2 from the germline V gene are WNHNN and SYGVQD (reference sequence). The CDR3 loop spans 15 amino acids. CDR3 protein: CASSEHRGGAGEQFF. CDR3 nucleotide sequence: TGCGCCAGCAGTGAGCATCGCGGGGGGGCGGGTGAGCAGTTCTTC.

The chain carries TRBV5-4 and TRBJ2-5, with 8 bases matching TRBD2. CDR1 and CDR2 from the germline V gene are SGHNT and YYREEE (reference sequence). V shed 3 bases, J shed 5 bases, and the junction held 9 bases outside the gene matches. This CDR3 region has 15 residues. The CDR3 sequence: CASSSGTSYTETQYF. In DNA form, the CDR3 reads TGTGCCAGCAGCTCGGGGACTAGTTATACGGAGACCCAGTACTTC.